These T cell receptor beta chains were read from a single sample in a study of shared clonotypes between healthy human individuals. TCRdb keeps only in-frame clones here, not all; method: immunoSEQ multiplex PCR. The sample comprises some 2,500,000 clones, approximately 94% of which are singletons, and roughly 0.36% rests with the top ten. Sequencing input: naive CD4+ T cells from PBMCs. These receptors came from a young man in good health. Some clones in this sample may be carry-over from other donors' samples. CDR3s include the opening cysteine and the closing phenylalanine or tryptophan. The D gene is left open where the match is weak. Not all rows give a size; the values are once, few, many and, for expanded clones, a class.

j_gene: TRBJ2-7
abundance: NA
d_gene: NA
v_gene: TRBV5-1
CDR3aa: CASSLLGQGPYEQYF
CDR3nt: TGCGCCAGCAGCTTGCTGGGCCAGGGACCCTACGAGCAGTACTTC

j_gene: TRBJ2-1
abundance: once
d_gene: NA
v_gene: TRBV9
CDR3aa: CASSSGTPSSYNEQFF
CDR3nt: TGTGCCAGCAGCTCAGGGACGCCCAGCTCCTACAATGAGCAGTTCTTC

j_gene: TRBJ2-3
abundance: once
d_gene: NA
v_gene: TRBV7-2
CDR3aa: CASSSRRTDTQYF
CDR3nt: TGTGCCAGCAGCTCTCGGCGAACAGATACGCAGTATTTT

j_gene: TRBJ2-5
abundance: NA
d_gene: NA
v_gene: TRBV11-2
CDR3aa: CASSSGTGWRPFYF
CDR3nt: TGTGCCAGCAGCTCAGGCACCGGATGGAGACCGTTTTACTTC

j_gene: TRBJ2-2
abundance: NA
d_gene: TRBD2
v_gene: TRBV18
CDR3aa: CASSPFQRGGNTGELFF
CDR3nt: TGTGCCAGCTCACCGTTCCAGCGGGGGGGGAACACCGGGGAGCTGTTTTTT

j_gene: TRBJ2-1
abundance: NA
d_gene: TRBD1
v_gene: TRBV4-2
CDR3aa: CASSQAAGTGYNNEQFF
CDR3nt: TGTGCCAGCAGCCAAGCCGCCGGGACAGGGTACAACAATGAGCAGTTCTTC

j_gene: TRBJ1-1
abundance: NA
d_gene: NA
v_gene: TRBV7-6
CDR3aa: CASSLEGTDF
CDR3nt: TGTGCCAGCAGCTTAGAGGGCACCGACTTT

j_gene: TRBJ2-1
abundance: NA
d_gene: NA
v_gene: TRBV5-1
CDR3aa: CASSFKPGNEQFF
CDR3nt: TGCGCCAGCAGCTTCAAGCCTGGCAATGAGCAGTTCTTC

j_gene: TRBJ1-2
abundance: NA
d_gene: NA
v_gene: TRBV6-1
CDR3aa: CASSSGSDGYTF
CDR3nt: TGTGCCAGCAGTTCGGGTAGCGATGGCTACACCTTC

j_gene: TRBJ1-2
abundance: NA
d_gene: TRBD1
v_gene: TRBV4-1
CDR3aa: CASSRPGTGSYGYTF
CDR3nt: TGCGCCAGCAGCCGGCCTGGGACAGGGTCCTATGGCTACACCTTC

j_gene: TRBJ2-1
abundance: NA
d_gene: TRBD2
v_gene: TRBV29-1
CDR3aa: CSVTSGMTYEQFF
CDR3nt: TGCAGCGTAACTAGCGGGATGACCTATGAGCAGTTCTTC

j_gene: TRBJ2-1
abundance: NA
d_gene: TRBD1
v_gene: TRBV20-1
CDR3aa: CSAGQGAQFF
CDR3nt: TGCAGTGCCGGACAGGGGGCTCAGTTCTTC

j_gene: TRBJ2-2
abundance: once
d_gene: NA
v_gene: TRBV5-5
CDR3aa: CASSLAGERTGELFF
CDR3nt: TGTGCCAGCAGCTTGGCGGGAGAGCGGACCGGGGAGCTGTTTTTT

j_gene: TRBJ2-5
abundance: NA
d_gene: TRBD2
v_gene: TRBV14
CDR3aa: CASSHSPLAGQETQYF
CDR3nt: TGTGCCAGCAGCCACAGCCCGCTAGCGGGACAAGAGACCCAGTACTTC

j_gene: TRBJ1-5
abundance: once
d_gene: TRBD1
v_gene: TRBV18
CDR3aa: CASSWTGNSNQPQHF
CDR3nt: TGTGCCAGCTCATGGACAGGGAACAGCAATCAGCCCCAGCATTTT

j_gene: TRBJ2-1
abundance: NA
d_gene: TRBD2
v_gene: TRBV2
CDR3aa: CASSSRLAGTYNEQFF
CDR3nt: TGTGCCAGCAGTTCGAGACTAGCGGGAACATACAATGAGCAGTTCTTC

j_gene: TRBJ2-1
abundance: NA
d_gene: NA
v_gene: TRBV11-3
CDR3aa: CASSFLSGGEQFF
CDR3nt: TGTGCCAGCAGCTTCCTCAGTGGAGGTGAGCAGTTCTTC

j_gene: TRBJ2-7
abundance: NA
d_gene: NA
v_gene: TRBV19
CDR3aa: CASSKFVSDEQYF
CDR3nt: TGTGCCAGTAGTAAATTTGTTTCGGACGAGCAGTACTTC

j_gene: TRBJ1-2
abundance: few
d_gene: NA
v_gene: TRBV19
CDR3aa: CATSSGWTYGYTF
CDR3nt: TGTGCCACCTCATCCGGGTGGACCTATGGCTACACCTTC

j_gene: TRBJ1-3
abundance: once
d_gene: NA
v_gene: TRBV18
CDR3aa: CASSPTLLQGGNTIYF
CDR3nt: TGTGCCAGCTCACCCACCCTGCTCCAGGGGGGAAACACCATATATTTT

j_gene: TRBJ1-4
abundance: NA
d_gene: TRBD1
v_gene: TRBV2
CDR3aa: CASSLDRGGEKLFF
CDR3nt: TGTGCCAGCAGCCTCGACAGGGGCGGCGAAAAACTGTTTTTT

j_gene: TRBJ1-4
abundance: NA
d_gene: NA
v_gene: TRBV14
CDR3aa: CASSRKLPTTATNEKLFF
CDR3nt: TGTGCCAGCAGCCGAAAGTTACCGACGACAGCAACTAATGAAAAACTGTTTTTT

j_gene: TRBJ2-7
abundance: NA
d_gene: TRBD2
v_gene: TRBV19
CDR3aa: CASSTPGTTSSYEQYF
CDR3nt: TGTGCCAGTAGTACCCCCGGGACTACAAGCTCCTACGAGCAGTACTTC

j_gene: TRBJ2-1
abundance: once
d_gene: NA
v_gene: TRBV6-5
CDR3aa: CASRSTGAGEQFF
CDR3nt: TGTGCCAGCAGGAGTACGGGAGCGGGTGAGCAGTTCTTC

j_gene: TRBJ1-5
abundance: NA
d_gene: NA
v_gene: TRBV27
CDR3aa: CASRYRSNQPQHF
CDR3nt: TGTGCCAGCAGATATCGTAGCAATCAGCCCCAGCATTTT

j_gene: TRBJ1-2
abundance: NA
d_gene: NA
v_gene: TRBV4-1
CDR3aa: CASSQWDTSNYGYTF
CDR3nt: TGCGCCAGCAGCCAGTGGGACACCTCTAACTATGGCTACACCTTC

j_gene: TRBJ1-6
abundance: NA
d_gene: NA
v_gene: TRBV19
CDR3aa: CASFTLGGSPLHF
CDR3nt: TGTGCCAGTTTCACCCTCGGCGGGTCACCCCTCCACTTT

j_gene: TRBJ2-1
abundance: NA
d_gene: TRBD2
v_gene: TRBV28
CDR3aa: CASSLKAGGNTNEQFF
CDR3nt: TGTGCCAGCAGTTTAAAGGCGGGAGGGAATACCAATGAGCAGTTCTTC

j_gene: TRBJ2-2
abundance: NA
d_gene: NA
v_gene: TRBV6-1
CDR3aa: CASSEKGREPGELFF
CDR3nt: TGTGCCAGCAGTGAAAAGGGCAGGGAGCCCGGGGAGCTGTTTTTT

j_gene: TRBJ2-7
abundance: NA
d_gene: TRBD1
v_gene: TRBV6-5
CDR3aa: CASKIGQGPTYEQYF
CDR3nt: TGTGCCAGCAAAATCGGACAGGGGCCAACCTACGAGCAGTACTTC

j_gene: TRBJ2-3
abundance: NA
d_gene: NA
v_gene: TRBV4-2
CDR3aa: CASSQVAGLESTDTQYF
CDR3nt: TGTGCCAGCAGCCAAGTAGCTGGACTGGAGAGCACAGATACGCAGTATTTT

j_gene: TRBJ2-3
abundance: NA
d_gene: NA
v_gene: TRBV4-1
CDR3aa: CASSQDRPGITDTQYF
CDR3nt: TGCGCCAGCAGCCAAGATCGCCCCGGGATCACAGATACGCAGTATTTT